This T cell receptor beta chain emerged from a study of molecular identifiers for immune sequencing clone quantification (dated by TCRdb to 2016 to 2018). Context from the whole study: For a replicate experiment, the RNA from either about 20,000 or 100,000 naive CD8 T cells was divided into five aliquots, and four of those aliquots went on to sequencing. This methods study benchmarked molecular-identifier clustering-based TCR repertoire sequencing (MIDCIRS) and TCR RNA copy counting, using CD8 T cells to do so.

Libraries of naive CD8 T cells were built from approximately 20,000 to 980,000 sorted cells, with 10%, 30% or 50% of the purified RNA used. Naive CD8 T cells were FACS-sorted as CD8+CD4-CCR7+CD45RA+ on a BD FACSAria II into RLT Plus buffer. To test detection sensitivity, Jurkat RNA equal to around 11 TCR copies was added to samples of about 20,000-1,100,000 naive CD8 T cells. Enrichment of CD8 T cells was performed with RosetteSep CD8+ T Cell Enrichment Cocktail and Ficoll-Paque, after which ACK red cell lysis was carried out. The library came from PCR. TCRdb shows the sequencer as Illumina HiSeq 4000. Bulk TCR libraries were generated as previously described, with the TCR primers listed in Table S5 used. The Qiagen AllPrep DNA/RNA kit was used to purify total RNA. Before any analysis, reads coming from multiple sequencing runs of the same library were combined into one pool. Processing in the source paper ran as follows. Reads were retained only if an exact TCR constant sequence was present, and the retained reads were trimmed to 150 nt and grouped according to their 12-nt molecular barcodes. Reads in each barcode group were sub-clustered using a 15% Levenshtein threshold, and a quality-weighted consensus sequence was built for each RNA molecule. Non-functional sequences were removed, as were lower-count sequences one edit away from another. Barcode sub-clusters with fewer than 20% of the maximum read count were removed, based on fitting two negative binomial distributions. TCRdb ran its own pipeline on the public reads, namely fastp trimming at Q25 and MiXCR clone calling, and kept in-frame beta chains. Identical CDR3 protein sequences are pooled into one entry, listed with their most common genes and DNA. These V and J calls rely on TCRdb rather than the paper's analysis. The sample table lists around 89,000 distinct CDR3 sequences, roughly 19% of them with a count of one. 0.7% to 0.95% of the sample is in the top ten clones.

This clonotype was detected many times. Which antigen it targets is not known. No base quality values were provided; no much bigger clone lies one nucleotide off. The study at large found these results: Modeling gave about 3.2 recovered TCR RNA copies per cell versus 7.5 to 10 by digital PCR, implying roughly 29% capture efficiency. A single cell's worth of spiked-in Jurkat TCR RNA was reported detectable even among 750,000 to 1,000,000 naive CD8 T cells. Spiked-in Jurkat TCR RNA (approximately 9 copies' worth), which is not part of the donor repertoire, was contained in the naive libraries. Without barcode sub-clustering, chimeric consensus sequences inflated TCR diversity; chimeras reached as high as 47%. Clones above 20 RNA copies held over 97% of molecules in CMV-specific effector cells but under 1% in naive cells. Identical TCR molecules sharing a barcode could cause highly expanded clone sizes to be underestimated.

Looking up the germline V gene yields CDR1 SQVTM and CDR2 ANQGSEA. V trim: 4 bases; J trim: 7 bases; unmatched bases: 4. The CDR3 contains 13 residues, cysteine and phenylalanine counted. The sequence is cut down to CDR3 DNA, 39 bases in frame from base 1. The source of this sequence is a human donor in good health. Some libraries in this study had Jurkat cell RNA spiked in. The sequencing sample was made of naive CD8+ T cells from blood, with Jurkat cell RNA spiked in. The cell subset or site label, as the study defines it: FACS-sorted CD8+CD4-CCR7+CD45RA+ naive T cells. The chain is encoded by TRBV29-1 joined to TRBJ2-3, with 11 middle bases fitting TRBD2. In nucleotides, the sequence is TGCAGCGTTGTAGCGGGGGGGGAGTATACGCAGTATTTT. Its protein is CSVVAGGEYTQYF.